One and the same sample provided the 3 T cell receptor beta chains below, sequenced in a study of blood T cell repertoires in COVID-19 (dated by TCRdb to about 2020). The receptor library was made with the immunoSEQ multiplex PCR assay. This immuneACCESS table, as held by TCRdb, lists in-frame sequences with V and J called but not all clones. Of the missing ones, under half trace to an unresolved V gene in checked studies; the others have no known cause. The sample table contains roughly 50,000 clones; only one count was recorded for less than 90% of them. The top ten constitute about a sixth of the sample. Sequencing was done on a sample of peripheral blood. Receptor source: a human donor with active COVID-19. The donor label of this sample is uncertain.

This CDR3 reads CASSLYHGDRVHQPQHF. The DNA for the CDR3 is TGTGCCAGCAGCTTGTATCATGGGGACAGAGTACATCAGCCCCAGCATTTT. The genes are TRBV5-5 and TRBJ1-5; TRBD1 matches at 7 bases. CDR1 and CDR2 (germline): SGHKS, YYEKEE (reference sequence). The CDR3 has 17 residues. After removal of 1 base from V and 5 bases from J, the junction contained 12 bases not matched to a gene.

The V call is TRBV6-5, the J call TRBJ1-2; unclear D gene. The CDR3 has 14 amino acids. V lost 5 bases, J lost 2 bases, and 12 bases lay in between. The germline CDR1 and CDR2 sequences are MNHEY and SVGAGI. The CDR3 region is CASSQRNRNYGYTF. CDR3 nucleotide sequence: TGTGCCAGCAGTCAGAGGAATAGAAACTATGGCTACACCTTC.

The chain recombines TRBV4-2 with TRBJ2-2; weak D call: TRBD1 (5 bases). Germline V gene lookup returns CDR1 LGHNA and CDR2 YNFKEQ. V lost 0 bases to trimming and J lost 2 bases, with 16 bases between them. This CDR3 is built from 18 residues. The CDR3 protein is CASSQEGPGAENTGELFF. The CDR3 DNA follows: TGTGCCAGCAGCCAAGAGGGGCCTGGGGCGGAAAACACCGGGGAGCTGTTTTTT.